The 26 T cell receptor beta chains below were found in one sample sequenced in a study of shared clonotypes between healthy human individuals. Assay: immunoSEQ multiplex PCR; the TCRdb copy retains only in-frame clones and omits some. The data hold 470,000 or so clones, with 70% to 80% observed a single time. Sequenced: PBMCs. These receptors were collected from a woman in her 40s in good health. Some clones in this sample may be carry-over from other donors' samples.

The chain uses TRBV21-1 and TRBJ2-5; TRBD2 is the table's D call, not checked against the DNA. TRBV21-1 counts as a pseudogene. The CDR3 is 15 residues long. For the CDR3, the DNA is TGTGCCAGCAGCAAAGTGGGCGGGATCCTAGAGACCCAGTACTTC. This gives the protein CASSKVGGILETQYF.

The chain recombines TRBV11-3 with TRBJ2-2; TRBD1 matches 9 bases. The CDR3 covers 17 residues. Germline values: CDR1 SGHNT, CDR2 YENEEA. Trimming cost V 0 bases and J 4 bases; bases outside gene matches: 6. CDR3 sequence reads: CASSLDPQGAGTGELFF. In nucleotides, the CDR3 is TGTGCCAGCAGCTTAGATCCACAGGGGGCTGGCACCGGGGAGCTGTTTTTT.

The DNA for the CDR3 is TGTGCCATCACCCAGGGAGACTTGTACGAGCAGTACTTC. Its protein is CAITQGDLYEQYF. The chain is built from TRBV10-3 and TRBJ2-7, with D possibly called TRBD1 or TRBD2 (5 bases each). The CDR3 runs 13 residues. Germline V gene lookup returns CDR1 ENHRY and CDR2 SYGVKD. The V and J ends lost 7 bases and 4 bases respectively, with 14 bases between them.

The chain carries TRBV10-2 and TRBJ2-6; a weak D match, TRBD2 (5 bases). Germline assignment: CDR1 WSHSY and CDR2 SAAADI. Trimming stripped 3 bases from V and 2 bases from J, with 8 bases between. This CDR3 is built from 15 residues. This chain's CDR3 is CASSDPGAGANVLTF. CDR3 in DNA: TGCGCCAGCAGTGATCCCGGGGCTGGGGCCAACGTCCTGACTTTC.

The CDR3 DNA reads as TGTGCCAGCAGTGAAGGGGTCTACGAGCAGTACTTC. Its protein is CASSEGVYEQYF. The chain employs TRBV2 and TRBJ2-7; D is unresolved. CDR1 is SNHLY, CDR2 FYNNEI, per germline. Trimming removed 1 base at V and 3 bases at J, with 4 bases between. The CDR3 contains 12 residues.

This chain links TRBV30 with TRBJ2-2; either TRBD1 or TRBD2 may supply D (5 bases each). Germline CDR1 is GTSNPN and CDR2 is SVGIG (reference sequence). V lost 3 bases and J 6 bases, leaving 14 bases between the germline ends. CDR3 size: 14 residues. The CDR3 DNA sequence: TGTGCCTGGAGACCGACCGGGACCCCCGGGGAGCTGTTTTTT. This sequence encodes CAWRPTGTPGELFF.

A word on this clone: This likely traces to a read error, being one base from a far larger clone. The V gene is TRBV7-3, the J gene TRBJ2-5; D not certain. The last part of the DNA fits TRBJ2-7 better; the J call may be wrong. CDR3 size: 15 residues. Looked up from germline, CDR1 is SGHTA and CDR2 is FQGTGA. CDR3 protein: CASSLLRYSPYEQYF. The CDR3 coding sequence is TGTGCCAGCAGTCTCCTCCGCTACTCACCCTACGAGCAGTACTTC.

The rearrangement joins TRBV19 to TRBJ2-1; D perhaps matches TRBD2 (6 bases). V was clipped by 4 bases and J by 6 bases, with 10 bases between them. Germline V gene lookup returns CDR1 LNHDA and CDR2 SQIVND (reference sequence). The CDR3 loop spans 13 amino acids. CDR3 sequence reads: CASSTRGPNEQFF. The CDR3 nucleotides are TGTGCCAGTAGTACGCGGGGCCCCAATGAGCAGTTCTTC.

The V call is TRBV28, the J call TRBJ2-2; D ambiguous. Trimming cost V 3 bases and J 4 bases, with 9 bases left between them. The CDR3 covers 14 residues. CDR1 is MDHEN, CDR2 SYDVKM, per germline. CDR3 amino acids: CASSFWGGTGELFF. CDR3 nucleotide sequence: TGTGCCAGCAGTTTTTGGGGTGGCACCGGGGAGCTGTTTTTT.

The CDR3 here is CASSTTSGRAVSEQFF. The DNA for the CDR3 is TGTGCCAGCAGCACGACTAGCGGGAGGGCCGTAAGTGAGCAGTTCTTC. The gene calls are TRBV7-9 and TRBJ2-1, with 14 bases identical to TRBD2. CDR3 length: 16 amino acids. The V and J ends lost 5 bases and 9 bases, in that order; junction bases with no gene match: 9. The germline V gene has CDR1 SEHNR and CDR2 FQNEAQ (reference sequence).

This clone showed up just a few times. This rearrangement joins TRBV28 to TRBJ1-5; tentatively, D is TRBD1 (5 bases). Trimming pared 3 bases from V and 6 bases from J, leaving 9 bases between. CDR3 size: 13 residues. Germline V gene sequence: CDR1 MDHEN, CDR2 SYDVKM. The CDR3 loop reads CASSFGGIQPQHF. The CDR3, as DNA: TGTGCCAGCAGTTTCGGGGGGATTCAGCCCCAGCATTTT. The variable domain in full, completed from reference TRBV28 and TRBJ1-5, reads DVKVTQSSRYLVKRTGEKVFLECVQDMDHENMFWYRQDPGLGLRLIYFSYDVKMKEKGDIPEGYSVSREKKERFSLILESASTNQTSMYLCASSFGGIQPQHFGDGTRLSIL.

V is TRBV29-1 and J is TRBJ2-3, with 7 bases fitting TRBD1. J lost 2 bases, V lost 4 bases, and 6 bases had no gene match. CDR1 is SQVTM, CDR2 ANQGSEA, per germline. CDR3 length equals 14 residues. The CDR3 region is CSVARDSFTDTQYF. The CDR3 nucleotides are TGCAGCGTTGCCAGGGACAGCTTCACAGATACGCAGTATTTT.

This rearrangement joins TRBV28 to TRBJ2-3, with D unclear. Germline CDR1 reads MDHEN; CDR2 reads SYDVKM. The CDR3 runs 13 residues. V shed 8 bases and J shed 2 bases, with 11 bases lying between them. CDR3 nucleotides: TGTGCCAGCGTGGCCGTAGTCACAGATACGCAGTATTTT. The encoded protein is CASVAVVTDTQYF.

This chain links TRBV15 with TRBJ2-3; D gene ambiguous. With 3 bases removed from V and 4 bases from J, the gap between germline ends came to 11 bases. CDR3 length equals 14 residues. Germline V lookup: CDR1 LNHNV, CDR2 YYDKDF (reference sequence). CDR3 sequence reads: CATSRGLSPDTQYF. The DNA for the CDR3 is TGTGCCACCAGCAGGGGTCTATCCCCAGATACGCAGTATTTT.

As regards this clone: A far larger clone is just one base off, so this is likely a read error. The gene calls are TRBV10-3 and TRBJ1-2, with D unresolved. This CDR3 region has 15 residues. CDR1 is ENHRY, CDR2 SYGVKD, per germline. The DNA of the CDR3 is TGTGCCACCAGTGAGAGGCAGCCCGCTGGCTATGGCTACACCTTC. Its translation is CATSERQPAGYGYTF.

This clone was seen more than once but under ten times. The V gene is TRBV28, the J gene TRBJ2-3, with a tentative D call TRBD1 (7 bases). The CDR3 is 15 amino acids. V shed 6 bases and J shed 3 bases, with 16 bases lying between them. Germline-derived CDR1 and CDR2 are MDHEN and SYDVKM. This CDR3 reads CASSLVQGGTDTQYF. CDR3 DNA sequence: TGTGCCAGCAGCCTCGTTCAGGGGGGTACAGATACGCAGTATTTT.

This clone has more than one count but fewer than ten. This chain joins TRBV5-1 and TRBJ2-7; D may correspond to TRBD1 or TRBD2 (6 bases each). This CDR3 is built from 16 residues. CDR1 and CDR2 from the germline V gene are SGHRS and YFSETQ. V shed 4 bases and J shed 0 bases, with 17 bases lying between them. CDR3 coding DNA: TGCGCCAGCAGCCTAGGGGGAGGCCCGAGCTCCTACGAGCAGTACTTC. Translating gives CASSLGGGPSSYEQYF.

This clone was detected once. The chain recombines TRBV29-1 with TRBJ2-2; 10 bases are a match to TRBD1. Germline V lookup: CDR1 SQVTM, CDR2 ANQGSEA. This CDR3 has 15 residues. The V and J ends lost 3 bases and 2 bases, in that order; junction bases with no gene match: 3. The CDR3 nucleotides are TGCAGCGTTGACCGACAGGGGGCCAACACCGGGGAGCTGTTTTTT. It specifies CSVDRQGANTGELFF.

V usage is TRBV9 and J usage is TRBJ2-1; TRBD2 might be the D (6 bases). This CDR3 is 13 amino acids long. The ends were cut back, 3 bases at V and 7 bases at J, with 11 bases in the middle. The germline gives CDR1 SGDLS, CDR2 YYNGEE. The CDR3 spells CASSASEGNEQFF. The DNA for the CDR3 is TGTGCCAGCAGCGCTTCGGAGGGGAATGAGCAGTTCTTC.

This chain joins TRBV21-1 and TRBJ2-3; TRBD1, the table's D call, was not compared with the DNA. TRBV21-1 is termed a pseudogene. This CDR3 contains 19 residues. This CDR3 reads CASSKWNLEGEPPTDTQYF. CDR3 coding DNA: TGTGCCAGCAGCAAATGGAATTTAGAAGGGGAACCCCCCACAGATACGCAGTATTTT.

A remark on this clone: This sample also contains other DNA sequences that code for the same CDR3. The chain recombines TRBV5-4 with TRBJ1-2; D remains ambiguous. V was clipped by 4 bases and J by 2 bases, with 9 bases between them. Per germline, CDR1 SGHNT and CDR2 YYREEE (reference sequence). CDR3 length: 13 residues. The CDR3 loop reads CASSPDGNYGYTF. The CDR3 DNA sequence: TGTGCCAGCAGCCCGGACGGGAACTATGGCTACACCTTC.

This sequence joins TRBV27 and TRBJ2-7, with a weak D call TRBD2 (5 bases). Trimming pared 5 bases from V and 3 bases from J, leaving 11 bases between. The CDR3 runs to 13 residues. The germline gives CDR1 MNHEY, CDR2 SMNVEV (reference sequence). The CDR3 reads CASSAPGIYEQYF. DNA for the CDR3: TGTGCCAGCAGTGCCCCCGGGATCTACGAGCAGTACTTC.

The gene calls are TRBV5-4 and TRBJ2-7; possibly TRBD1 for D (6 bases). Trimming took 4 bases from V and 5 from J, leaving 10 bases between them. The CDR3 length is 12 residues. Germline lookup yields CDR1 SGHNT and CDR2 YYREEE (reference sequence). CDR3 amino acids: CASSVDSNEQYF. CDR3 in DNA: TGTGCCAGCAGCGTGGACAGCAACGAGCAGTACTTC.

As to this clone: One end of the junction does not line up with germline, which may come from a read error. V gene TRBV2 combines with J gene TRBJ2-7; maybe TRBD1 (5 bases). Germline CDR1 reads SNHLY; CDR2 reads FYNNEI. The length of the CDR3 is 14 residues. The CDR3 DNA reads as TGTGCCGGCAGTATTAGATTAGACAGCTACGAGCAGTACTTC. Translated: CAGSIRLDSYEQYF.

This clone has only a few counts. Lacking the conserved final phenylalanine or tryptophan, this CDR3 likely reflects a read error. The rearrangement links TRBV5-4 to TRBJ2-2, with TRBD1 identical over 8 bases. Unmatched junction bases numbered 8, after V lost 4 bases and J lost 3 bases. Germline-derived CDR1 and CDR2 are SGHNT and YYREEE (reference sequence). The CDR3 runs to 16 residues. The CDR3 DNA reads TGTGCCAGCAGCGGGCCAGGGGGCAAAGACACCGGGGAGCTGTTTCTT. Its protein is CASSGPGGKDTGELFL.

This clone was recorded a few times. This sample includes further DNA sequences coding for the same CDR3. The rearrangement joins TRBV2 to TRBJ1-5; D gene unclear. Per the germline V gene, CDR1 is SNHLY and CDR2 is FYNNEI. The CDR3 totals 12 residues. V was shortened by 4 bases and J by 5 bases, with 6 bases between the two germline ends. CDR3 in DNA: TGTGCCAGCAGTGCAGGTTATCAGCCCCAGCATTTT. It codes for CASSAGYQPQHF.